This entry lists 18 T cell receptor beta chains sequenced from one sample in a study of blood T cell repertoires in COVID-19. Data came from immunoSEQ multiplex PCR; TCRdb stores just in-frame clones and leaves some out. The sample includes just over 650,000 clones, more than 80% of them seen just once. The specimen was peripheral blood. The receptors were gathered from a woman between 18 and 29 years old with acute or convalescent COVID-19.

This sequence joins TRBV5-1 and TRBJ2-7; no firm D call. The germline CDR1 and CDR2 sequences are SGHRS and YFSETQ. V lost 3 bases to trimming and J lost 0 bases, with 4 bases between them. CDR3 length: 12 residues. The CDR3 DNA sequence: TGCGCCAGCAGCTCCAACTCCTACGAGCAGTACTTC. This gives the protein CASSSNSYEQYF. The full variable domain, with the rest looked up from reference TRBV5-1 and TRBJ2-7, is KAGVTQTPRYLIKTRGQQVTLSCSPISGHRSVSWYQQTPGQGLQFLFEYFSETQRNKGNFPGRFSGRQFSNSRSEMNVSTLELGDSALYLCASSSNSYEQYFGPGTRLTVT.

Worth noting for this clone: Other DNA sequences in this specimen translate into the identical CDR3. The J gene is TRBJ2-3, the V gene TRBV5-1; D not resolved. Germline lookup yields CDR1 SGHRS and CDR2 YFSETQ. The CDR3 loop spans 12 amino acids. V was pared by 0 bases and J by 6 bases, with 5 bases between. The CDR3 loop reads CASSLAGDTQYF. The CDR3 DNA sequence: TGCGCCAGCAGCTTGGCCGGGGATACGCAGTATTTT.

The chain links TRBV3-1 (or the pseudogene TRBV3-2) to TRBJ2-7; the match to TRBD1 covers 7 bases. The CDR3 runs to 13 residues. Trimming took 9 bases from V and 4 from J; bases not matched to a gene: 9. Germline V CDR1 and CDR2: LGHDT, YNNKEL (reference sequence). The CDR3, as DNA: TGTGCCAGTTATCCTGACAGGGATTACGAGCAGTACTTC. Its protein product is CASYPDRDYEQYF.

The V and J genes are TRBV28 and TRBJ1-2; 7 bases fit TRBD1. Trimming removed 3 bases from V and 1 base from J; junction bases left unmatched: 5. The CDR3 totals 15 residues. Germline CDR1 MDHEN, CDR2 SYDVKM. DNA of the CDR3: TGTGCCAGCAGTTTTTATACAGGGGTTAACTATGGCTACACCTTC. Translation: CASSFYTGVNYGYTF.

CDR3 sequence reads: CASSSTGTQETQYF. In DNA form, the CDR3 reads TGTGCCAGCAGCTCGACAGGGACCCAAGAGACCCAGTACTTC. This chain joins TRBV5-5 and TRBJ2-5; TRBD1 agrees at 7 bases. Germline V gene data show CDR1 as SGHKS and CDR2 as YYEKEE (reference sequence). V lost 3 bases to trimming and J lost 1 base; unmatched junction nucleotides: 3. CDR3 length: 14 residues.

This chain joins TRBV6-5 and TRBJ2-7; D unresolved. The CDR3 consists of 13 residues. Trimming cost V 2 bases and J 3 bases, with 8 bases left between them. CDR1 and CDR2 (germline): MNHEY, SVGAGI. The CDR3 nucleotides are TGTGCCAGCAGTTACGGCACCATCTACGAGCAGTACTTC. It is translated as CASSYGTIYEQYF.

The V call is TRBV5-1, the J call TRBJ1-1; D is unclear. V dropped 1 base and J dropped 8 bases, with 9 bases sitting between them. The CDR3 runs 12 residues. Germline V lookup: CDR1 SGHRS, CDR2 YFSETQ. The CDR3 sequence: CASSLYGNEAFF. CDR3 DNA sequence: TGCGCCAGCAGCTTGTACGGTAACGAAGCTTTCTTT.

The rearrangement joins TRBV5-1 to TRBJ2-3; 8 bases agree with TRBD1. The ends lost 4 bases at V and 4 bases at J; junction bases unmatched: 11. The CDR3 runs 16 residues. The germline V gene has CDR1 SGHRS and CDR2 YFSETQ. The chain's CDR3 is CASSRLWTGWPDTQYF. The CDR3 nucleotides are TGCGCCAGCAGCCGACTCTGGACAGGGTGGCCAGATACGCAGTATTTT.

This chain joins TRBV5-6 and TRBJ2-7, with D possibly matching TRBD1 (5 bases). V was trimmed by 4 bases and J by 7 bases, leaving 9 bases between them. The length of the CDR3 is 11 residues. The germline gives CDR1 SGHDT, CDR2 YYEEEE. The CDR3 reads CASSKTAEQYF. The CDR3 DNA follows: TGTGCCAGCAGCAAGACAGCTGAGCAGTACTTC. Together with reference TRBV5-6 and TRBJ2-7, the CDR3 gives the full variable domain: DAGVTQSPTHLIKTRGQQVTLRCSPKSGHDTVSWYQQALGQGPQFIFQYYEEEERQRGNFPDRFSGHQFPNYSSELNVNALLLGDSALYLCASSKTAEQYFGPGTRLTVT.

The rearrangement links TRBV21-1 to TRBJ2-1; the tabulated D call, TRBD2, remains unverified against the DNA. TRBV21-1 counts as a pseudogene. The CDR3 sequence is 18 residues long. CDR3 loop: CASSKAGPRRGLSNEQFF. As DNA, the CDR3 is TGTGCCAGCAGCAAAGCGGGCCCCAGACGGGGATTGAGCAATGAGCAGTTCTTC.

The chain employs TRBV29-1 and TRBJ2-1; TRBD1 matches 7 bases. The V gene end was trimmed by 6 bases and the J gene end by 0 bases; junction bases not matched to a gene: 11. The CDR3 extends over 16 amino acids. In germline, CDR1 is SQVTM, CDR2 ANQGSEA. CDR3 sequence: CSVVGQVLSSYNEQFF. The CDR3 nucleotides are TGCAGCGTGGTAGGACAGGTCTTAAGCTCCTACAATGAGCAGTTCTTC.

The chain's CDR3 is CASSEAADTGELFF. As DNA, the CDR3 is TGTGCCAGCAGTGAAGCGGCGGACACCGGGGAGCTGTTTTTT. This chain uses TRBV6-1 with TRBJ2-2; D is undetermined. Trimming took 0 bases from V and 3 from J, leaving 5 bases between them. The germline CDR1 and CDR2 sequences are MNHNS and SASEGT. CDR3 size: 14 residues.

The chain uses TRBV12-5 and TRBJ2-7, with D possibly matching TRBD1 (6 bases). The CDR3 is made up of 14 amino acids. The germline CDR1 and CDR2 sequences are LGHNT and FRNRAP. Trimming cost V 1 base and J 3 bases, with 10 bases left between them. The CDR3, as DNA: TGTGCTAGTGGTTTGGACAGGGTGAACTACGAGCAGTACTTC. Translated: CASGLDRVNYEQYF.

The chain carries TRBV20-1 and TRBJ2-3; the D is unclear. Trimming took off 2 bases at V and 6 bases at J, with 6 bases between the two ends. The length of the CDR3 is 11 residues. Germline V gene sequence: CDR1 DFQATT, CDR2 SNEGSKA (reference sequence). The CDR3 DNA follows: TGCAGTGCTAGATCTGTGGATACGCAGTATTTT. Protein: CSARSVDTQYF.

CDR3 nucleotides: TGTGCCAGCAGCGTAACTAGCGGGGACTCCTACGAGCAGTACTTC. Its translation: CASSVTSGDSYEQYF. The chain joins TRBV9 to TRBJ2-7; 10 bases line up with TRBD2. Looked up from germline, CDR1 is SGDLS and CDR2 is YYNGEE. J was trimmed by 0 bases and V by 1 base; bases with no gene match: 1. The CDR3 runs 15 residues.

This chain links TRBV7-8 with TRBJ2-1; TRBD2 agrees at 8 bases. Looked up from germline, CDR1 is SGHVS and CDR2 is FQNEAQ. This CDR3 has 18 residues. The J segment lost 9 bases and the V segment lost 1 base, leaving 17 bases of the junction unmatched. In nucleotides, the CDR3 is TGTGCCAGCAGCTTAGGTTCCACGCCGGGGGGGGCCAGAGGTGAGCAGTTCTTC. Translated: CASSLGSTPGGARGEQFF. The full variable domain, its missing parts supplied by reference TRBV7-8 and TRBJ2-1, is GAGVSQSPRYKVAKRGQDVALRCDPISGHVSLFWYQQALGQGPEFLTYFQNEAQLDKSGLPSDRFFAERPEGSVSTLKIQRTQQEDSAVYLCASSLGSTPGGARGEQFFGPGTRLTVL.

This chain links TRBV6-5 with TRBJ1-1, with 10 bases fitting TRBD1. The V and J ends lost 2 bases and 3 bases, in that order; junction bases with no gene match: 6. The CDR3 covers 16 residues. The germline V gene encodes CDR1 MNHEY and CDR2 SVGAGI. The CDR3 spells CASSYLPGTGDTEAFF. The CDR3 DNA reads TGTGCCAGCAGTTACCTGCCCGGGACAGGGGACACTGAAGCTTTCTTT.

Here the CDR3 reads CASSTTAGTGSLYGYTF. In DNA, the CDR3 is TGTGCCAGTAGTACCACCGCCGGGACAGGGAGCTTATATGGCTACACCTTC. This rearrangement joins TRBV19 to TRBJ1-2; 9 positions match TRBD1. The V segment lost 4 bases and the J segment 5 bases; nucleotides outside the gene matches: 14. The CDR3 has 17 amino acids. Germline loops: CDR1 LNHDA, CDR2 SQIVND (reference sequence).